Sequencing of this T cell receptor beta chain was carried out in a study of naive and memory T cell subsets. This clonotype was detected ten times or more. Four PCR rounds used nested alpha and beta constant region primers plus the SP2 primer. Blood and skin TCR RNA was reverse transcribed with alpha and beta constant primers. TCRdb redid the calling of the 5' RACE reads with MiXCR, one entry per CDR3 protein. The repertoire consists of tens of thousands of distinct CDR3 sequences, with around 8% occurring once and the leading ten covering about a fifth. TCR cDNA received a 3' ligated oligonucleotide that carried a UMI. Whole-blood samples were more than 2 ml of peripheral blood from healthy adult volunteers. Input was roughly 1 to 1000 ng of DNase-treated total RNA without cell sorting. Trimming stripped 3 bases from V and 4 bases from J, with 3 bases between. Germline CDR1 and CDR2: SGHAT and FQNNGV. The CDR3 has 11 residues.

This receptor was taken from a female donor in good health. The rearrangement joins TRBV11-2 to TRBJ1-2; D not certain. The CDR3: CASSFRYGYTF. The CDR3 DNA reads as TGTGCCAGCAGCTTTCGCTATGGCTACACCTTC.